This TCR beta chain is drawn from a study of blood T cell repertoires in COVID-19 (dated by TCRdb to the early 2020s). Study-wide context: Collaborator samples came from the United States, Italy and Spain and covered acute and convalescent phases of COVID-19. The samples were drawn from two sources: the first 160 participants of the ongoing ImmuneRACE study, and 950 to 1,500 subjects contributed by 6 global collaborators. The material from the prospective study consisted of cDNA or gDNA derived from T cells, B-cell-depleted T cells, or PBMCs. HLA class I and class II types, where available, came from metadata supplied by the sample provider rather than from assay-based typing. The dataset comprised deeply sampled blood TCRbeta repertoires from subjects exposed to, actively infected with, or recovered from COVID-19. Nearly every sample came with metadata listing a de-identified subject ID, COVID-19 status, age in years and sex. A freely available public database, intended as a resource for researchers studying the immune response to SARS-CoV-2, is where the repertoires were released.

TCRbeta CDR3 regions were amplified from genomic DNA using the immunoSEQ Assay, a bias-controlled multiplex PCR. On the authors' methods: The number of nucleated cells in each sample was estimated by amplification of reference gene primers within the assay. Sequence reads were collapsed and filtered to measure the absolute abundance of every unique TCRbeta CDR3 rearrangement. For each sample, productive Simpson clonality was calculated by taking the square root of Simpson's diversity index across productive rearrangements. TCRdb stores this immuneACCESS table with in-frame sequences only. Part of the clones is absent; in the studies checked, under half of the shortfall reflects unresolved V genes, and no reason is known for the rest. The V and J calls and clone size are taken from that table; D and trimming were inferred from the DNA. The sample profile shows 40,000 to 50,000 clones; 80% to 90% of them were found once. The ten largest clones take up around 6.2% of the sample.

Study-level results and caveats: How much clinical and demographic metadata was included differed by source and by participant, and the metadata was provided uncurated.

From its cysteine to its phenylalanine, the CDR3 spans 11 amino acids. Only the CDR3 DNA is retained, 33 bases long and in frame from the first base. Trimming at the junction amounts to 6 bases on V and 6 bases on J, and the germline ends lie 9 bases apart. In the germline V gene (reference sequence), CDR1 corresponds to GTSNPN and CDR2 to SVGIG. Whole blood was collected in K2EDTA tubes by collaborating institutions according to the institutions' own protocols. For TCRbeta analysis, collaborators shipped samples in one of three forms: frozen whole blood, isolated PBMCs, or DNA extracted from either of those sample types. With respect to this clone: Which antigen it targets is not known. No qualities accompany the bases; no much larger clone lies one base away.

Sequencing was performed on peripheral blood. This receptor was taken from a human donor in a cohort sampled during active COVID-19. This chain joins TRBV30 to TRBJ2-1, and possibly TRBD2, on 5 matching bases. The CDR3 protein is CACRSGNEQFF. The nucleotide sequence reads TGTGCCTGTCGGAGCGGCAATGAGCAGTTCTTC. Reference TRBV30 and TRBJ2-1 genes cover what lies past the CDR3, so the full variable domain is SQTIHQWPATLVQPVGSPLSLECTVEGTSNPNLYWYRQAAGRGLQLLFYSVGIGQISSEVPQNLSASRPQDRQFILSSKKLLLSDSGFYLCACRSGNEQFFGPGTRLTVL.